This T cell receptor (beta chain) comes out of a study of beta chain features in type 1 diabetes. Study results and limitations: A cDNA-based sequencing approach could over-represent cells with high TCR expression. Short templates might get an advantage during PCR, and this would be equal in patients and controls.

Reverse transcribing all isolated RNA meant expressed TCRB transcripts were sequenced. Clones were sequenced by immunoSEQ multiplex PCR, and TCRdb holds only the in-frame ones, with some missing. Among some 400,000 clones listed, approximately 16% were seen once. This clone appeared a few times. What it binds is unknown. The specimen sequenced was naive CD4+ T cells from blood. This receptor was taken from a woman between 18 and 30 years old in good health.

The CDR3 reads CASSQDTGGNTGETQYF. The CDR3 bases are TGTGCCAGCAGCCAAGATACCGGGGGGAATACAGGGGAGACCCAGTACTTC. V usage is TRBV4-2 and J usage is TRBJ2-5; D possibly corresponds to TRBD2 (7 bases). Per the germline V gene, CDR1 is LGHNA and CDR2 is YNFKEQ. V dropped 0 bases and J dropped 5 bases, with 19 bases sitting between them. The CDR3 spans 17 residues.